What follows are 2 T cell receptor beta chains derived from one specimen sequenced in a study of PD-L1 blockade in urothelial cancer (dated by TCRdb to the late 2010s). The library was obtained by the immunoSEQ multiplex PCR assay. TCRdb stores this immuneACCESS table with in-frame sequences only. Part of the clones is absent; in the studies checked, under half of the shortfall reflects unresolved V genes, and no reason is known for the rest. This sample has 90,000 to 120,000 clones in its table, and around 82% of those were observed once. The ten top clones hold about 2.4% of the sample. Sequencing used PBMCs, obtained around atezolizumab (anti-PD-L1) treatment. These TCRs come from a man in his fifties or sixties with urothelial cancer.

The chain uses TRBV18 and TRBJ2-1, with 10 bases that match TRBD2. Germline V gene lookup returns CDR1 KGHSH and CDR2 LQKENI. This CDR3 region has 19 residues. V dropped 2 bases and J dropped 0; count of bases not matched to a gene: 10. CDR3 amino acids: CASSPTLAGFRSSYNEQFF. In DNA form, the CDR3 reads TGTGCCAGCTCACCAACACTAGCGGGATTCCGGAGCTCCTACAATGAGCAGTTCTTC.

The CDR3 DNA reads as TGTGCCGGATCACAGGGGATTTTTACTGAAGCTTTCTTT. This sequence encodes CAGSQGIFTEAFF. This rearrangement joins TRBV6-1 to TRBJ1-1; TRBD1 aligns across 7 bases. Germline-derived CDR1 and CDR2 are MNHNS and SASEGT. The CDR3 is made up of 13 amino acids. The V and J ends lost 11 bases and 5 bases, in that order; junction bases with no gene match: 11.